A selection of T cell receptor beta chains follows, all from one sample in a study of OX40 agonist ivuxolimab in advanced cancers. Here immunoSEQ multiplex PCR was the method, and the copy in TCRdb shows in-frame clones only, minus some. The table shows tens of thousands of clones, with more than 70% occurring only once. The sample consisted of CD4+ or CD8+ T cells sorted from blood, taken in a trial of the OX40 agonist ivuxolimab. Receptor source: an adult with an advanced solid tumor such as melanoma, head and neck, liver or kidney cancer. Each CDR3 is given with its conserved first and last residue. Each record gives: CDR3 protein, CDR3 DNA, J gene, V gene, D gene, clone size. D genes are given only for firm matches. Clone size appears in some rows only: once, few, many, or a class for an expanded clone.

CSARAGQPQHF TGCAGTGCTAGAGCAGGTCAGCCCCAGCATTTT TRBJ1-5 TRBV20-1 - few
CAWSYGTGYEQYF TGTGCCTGGAGTTATGGGACGGGGTACGAGCAGTACTTC TRBJ2-7 TRBV30 - -
CASSLRASGRKYEQYF TGTGCCAGCAGTTTACGGGCGAGCGGGAGGAAATACGAGCAGTACTTC TRBJ2-7 TRBV27 TRBD2 -
CASSISSLRRQPQHF TGTGCCAGTAGTATCTCTAGCTTACGACGTCAGCCCCAGCATTTT TRBJ1-5 TRBV19 - -
CASSPRQGGGYTF TGTGCCAGCAGCCCGCGACAGGGCGGTGGCTACACCTTC TRBJ1-2 TRBV5-4 TRBD1 -
CASTGVGFQPQHF TGTGCCAGCACCGGAGTCGGTTTTCAGCCCCAGCATTTT TRBJ1-5 TRBV7-2 - -
CASSVGTARDQPQHF TGTGCCAGCAGTGTCGGGACCGCTAGGGATCAGCCCCAGCATTTT TRBJ1-5 TRBV6-1 - once
CSAREQLQFF TGCAGTGCTAGAGAGCAACTACAGTTCTTC TRBJ2-1 TRBV20-1 - -
CSVEDRGEYEQYF TGCAGCGTTGAGGACAGGGGAGAATACGAGCAGTACTTC TRBJ2-7 TRBV29-1 TRBD1 -
CASSVGSSGSTDTQYF TGTGCCAGCAGCGTAGGTAGTAGCGGGAGCACAGATACGCAGTATTTT TRBJ2-3 TRBV9 TRBD2 once
CASRTSGGSETQYF TGTGCCAGCAGGACTAGCGGGGGATCTGAGACCCAGTACTTC TRBJ2-5 TRBV2 TRBD2 -
CASSDRIQPQHF TGTGCCAGCAGTGACCGGATCCAGCCCCAGCATTTT TRBJ1-5 TRBV6-1 - -
CASSPGTGGIEQYF TGTGCCAGCTCACCCGGGACAGGGGGAATCGAGCAGTACTTC TRBJ2-7 TRBV18 TRBD1 -
CASSSLVVHEQYF TGTGCCAGCAGTTCCCTGGTGGTCCACGAGCAGTACTTC TRBJ2-7 TRBV28 - once
CASSHRNSPLHF TGTGCCAGCTCACACCGTAATTCACCCCTCCACTTT TRBJ1-6 TRBV18 - once
CSVVETGGNQPQHF TGCAGCGTTGTTGAGACAGGGGGGAATCAGCCCCAGCATTTT TRBJ1-5 TRBV29-1 TRBD1 -
CASSPPGQAKNIQYF TGTGCCAGCAGCCCTCCGGGACAGGCCAAAAACATTCAGTACTTC TRBJ2-4 TRBV5-4 TRBD1 -
CASSIPIAGTSSTDTQYF TGTGCCAGTAGTATCCCTATCGCGGGGACTAGTAGCACAGATACGCAGTATTTT TRBJ2-3 TRBV19 TRBD2 -
CASIPGQPGNTEAFF TGTGCCAGCATCCCGGGACAGCCAGGGAACACTGAAGCTTTCTTT TRBJ1-1 TRBV6-1 TRBD1 -
CASSPSGGANNEQFF TGCGCCAGCAGCCCCAGCGGGGGCGCCAACAATGAGCAGTTCTTC TRBJ2-1 TRBV5-1 TRBD2 -
CASSLGPQGLDYGYTF TGTGCCAGCAGCTTAGGACCTCAGGGGTTGGACTATGGCTACACCTTC TRBJ1-2 TRBV7-6 - -
CASSSPAPYEQYF TGTGCCAGCAGTTCTCCAGCGCCCTACGAGCAGTACTTC TRBJ2-7 TRBV6-5 - -
CASSERFGQYF TGTGCCAGCAGTGAGAGGTTCGGGCAGTACTTC TRBJ2-7 TRBV2 - -
CASSPGGDGNTEAFF TGCGCCAGCAGCCCGGGCGGAGACGGGAACACTGAAGCTTTCTTT TRBJ1-1 TRBV5-1 - -
CASSSQDRGTQETQYF TGTGCTAGCAGCTCTCAGGACAGGGGGACACAAGAGACCCAGTACTTC TRBJ2-5 TRBV7-7 TRBD1 -
CASSPRSGRETEAFF TGTGCCAGCTCACCACGGTCCGGCCGGGAGACTGAAGCTTTCTTT TRBJ1-1 TRBV18 - -
CASSSGQQETQYF TGTGCCAGCTCATCGGGACAGCAAGAGACCCAGTACTTC TRBJ2-5 TRBV18 TRBD1 -
CASTQDPGSNYGYTF TGTGCCAGCACCCAAGACCCAGGATCTAACTATGGCTACACCTTC TRBJ1-2 TRBV28 - -
CASSSPPGGASYEQYF TGTGCCAGCAGCTCGCCACCCGGGGGCGCGTCCTACGAGCAGTACTTC TRBJ2-7 TRBV7-2 - -
CASSQAFRGLWEKLFF TGTGCCAGCAGCCAAGCGTTTCGGGGGTTATGGGAAAAACTGTTTTTT TRBJ1-4 TRBV11-2 - -
CASSYAGRRSEQYF TGTGCCAGCAGTTACGCCGGGAGGCGAAGCGAGCAGTACTTC TRBJ2-7 TRBV6-5 TRBD2 once
CASSPSGLETQYF TGCGCCAGCAGCCCCTCAGGATTGGAGACCCAGTACTTC TRBJ2-5 TRBV5-1 - -
CASSPLAVNTDTQYF TGTGCCAGCAGCCCCCTAGCGGTCAACACAGATACGCAGTATTTT TRBJ2-3 TRBV4-2 TRBD2 -
CASSDGARTDTQYF TGTGCCAGCAGCGATGGGGCTCGCACAGATACGCAGTATTTT TRBJ2-3 TRBV9 - few
CASSFYLSGYTF TGTGCCAGCAGCTTTTATTTGTCGGGCTACACCTTC TRBJ1-2 TRBV11-2 - -
CASSVAGNTIYF TGTGCCAGCAGCGTAGCGGGCAACACCATATATTTT TRBJ1-3 TRBV9 - medium-sized
CASSLSQRLTEAFF TGTGCCAGCAGTTTATCCCAGAGGCTCACTGAAGCTTTCTTT TRBJ1-1 TRBV27 - -
CASSGRGQGKIIQYF TGTGCCAGCAGTGGGCGGGGACAGGGAAAAATCATTCAGTACTTC TRBJ2-4 TRBV6-1 TRBD1 -
CASSLEGAYQPQHF TGTGCCAGCAGTTTAGAGGGGGCGTATCAGCCCCAGCATTTT TRBJ1-5 TRBV28 TRBD1 -
CASSLAPGDQPQHF TGCGCCAGCAGCTTGGCGCCAGGGGATCAGCCCCAGCATTTT TRBJ1-5 TRBV5-1 - medium-sized
CASSLPGQETQYF TGTGCCAGCAGCCTGCCCGGCCAAGAGACCCAGTACTTC TRBJ2-5 TRBV5-4 - -
CASSPHDLGGNTIYF TGTGCCAGCAGTCCCCACGACCTGGGAGGAAACACCATATATTTT TRBJ1-3 TRBV6-1 - once
CASSLSGAHSFNEQFF TGTGCCAGCAGCTTATCGGGAGCCCACTCATTCAATGAGCAGTTCTTC TRBJ2-1 TRBV7-2 - -
CATSRGVGVGRHGYTF TGTGCCACCAGCAGGGGGGTAGGAGTGGGGCGGCATGGCTACACCTTC TRBJ1-2 TRBV15 - -
CASSQEGQGGFSGANVLTF TGCGCCAGCAGCCAAGAGGGGCAGGGGGGCTTCTCTGGGGCCAACGTCCTGACTTTC TRBJ2-6 TRBV4-1 - -
CASSIPGPNTIYF TGTGCCAGTAGTATACCGGGACCTAACACCATATATTTT TRBJ1-3 TRBV19 - once
CASSFRYEQYF TGTGCCAGCAGCTTCCGATACGAGCAGTACTTC TRBJ2-7 TRBV5-6 - -
CASSMTAFYNSPLHF TGTGCCAGTAGTATGACGGCGTTCTATAATTCACCCCTCCACTTT TRBJ1-6 TRBV19 - once
CASTKRTESNEKLFF TGTGCCAGCACCAAAAGGACAGAGTCTAATGAAAAACTGTTTTTT TRBJ1-4 TRBV6-6 - once
CASSPPGGGAEDTQYF TGCGCCAGCAGCCCCCCCGGCGGGGGGGCAGAGGATACGCAGTATTTT TRBJ2-3 TRBV5-1 TRBD2 -
CASSLTGNTEAFF TGTGCCAGCAGCTTAACAGGGAACACTGAAGCTTTCTTT TRBJ1-1 TRBV7-3 - -
CASSEASTYEQYF TGTGCCAGCAGTGAAGCGAGTACCTACGAGCAGTACTTC TRBJ2-7 TRBV2 - -
CASSLGAGMTDTQYF TGTGCCAGCAGCCTAGGAGCGGGGATGACAGATACGCAGTATTTT TRBJ2-3 TRBV4-2 TRBD2 -
CASSLVAEQFF TGTGCCAGCAGCTTAGTGGCCGAGCAGTTCTTC TRBJ2-1 TRBV11-2 - -